This entry features one T cell receptor (beta chain) sequence. Trimming at V came to 0 bases and at J to 3 bases, leaving 1 base not matched to a gene. Per germline, CDR1 SGHTA and CDR2 FQGNSA. The CDR3 totals 16 residues. Only in-frame clones appear in the TCRdb table, and some are missing; sequencing was by immunoSEQ multiplex PCR. The table lists 90,000 to 110,000 clones, around 84% of them singletons. This sample was included in a study of blood T cell repertoires in COVID-19. The specimen was peripheral blood. The sequence was collected from a woman aged 80 or over with acute or convalescent COVID-19. This rearrangement joins TRBV7-2 to TRBJ2-3, with 12 bases matching TRBD2. CDR3 protein: CASSLAGTSGTDTQYF. As DNA, the CDR3 is TGTGCCAGCAGCTTAGCGGGGACTAGCGGGACAGATACGCAGTATTTT.